This T cell receptor (beta chain) was identified in a study of Ad26.COV2.S vaccination and SARS-CoV-2 variants. Sequencing used immunoSEQ multiplex PCR; TCRdb keeps in-frame clones, though not all of them. The sample lists roughly 350,000 clones, more than 75% occurring once. Treatment reported: some 20 received Ad26.COV2.S at low or high dose, single or two shots; 5 received placebo; per-sample allocation not given. The study sampled participants on day 63 after the first vaccine or placebo injection. V was trimmed by 0 bases and J by 5 bases, leaving 17 bases between them. The CDR3 has 16 residues. Germline CDR1 and CDR2: SGHRS and YFSETQ.

The rearrangement links TRBV5-1 to TRBJ1-1; D ambiguous. This clonotype was sampled from a person between 18 and 59 years old who received the Ad26.COV2.S COVID-19 vaccine or a placebo. Here the sequenced sample was peripheral blood, taken in a trial of Ad26.COV2.S vaccine versus placebo. As DNA, the CDR3 is TGCGCCAGCAGCTTGGTTCTTATGGATGCCGGGACTGAAGCTTTCTTT. Protein: CASSLVLMDAGTEAFF.